This record looks at one T cell receptor beta chain sequence and its context. The CDR3 is made up of 15 amino acids. V lost 4 bases, J lost 3 bases, and 5 bases stayed unmatched. Germline values: CDR1 SGDLS, CDR2 YYNGEE. The sample comes from a study of technical replicates of blood from a handful of donors. The repertoire was sequenced with immunoSEQ multiplex PCR; TCRdb's copy has only in-frame clones and lacks some. The sample has over 55,000 clones; approximately 86% are singletons. This chain joins TRBV9 and TRBJ2-3, with 10 bases aligning to TRBD1. Input material: PBMCs. This receptor was taken from a human donor in good health. Some clones in this sample may be carry-over from other donors' samples. The CDR3 spells CASSLGQGETDTQYF. CDR3 coding DNA: TGTGCCAGCAGCTTAGGACAGGGGGAGACAGATACGCAGTATTTT.